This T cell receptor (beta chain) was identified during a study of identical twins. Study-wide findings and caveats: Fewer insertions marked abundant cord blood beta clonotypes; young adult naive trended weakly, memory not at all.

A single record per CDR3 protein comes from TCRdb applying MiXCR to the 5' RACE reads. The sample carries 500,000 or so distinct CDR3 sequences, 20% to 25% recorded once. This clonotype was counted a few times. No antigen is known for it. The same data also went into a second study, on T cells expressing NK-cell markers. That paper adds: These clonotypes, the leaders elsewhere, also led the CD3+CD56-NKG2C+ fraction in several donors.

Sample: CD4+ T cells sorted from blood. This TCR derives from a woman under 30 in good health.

CDR3 in amino acids: CASGDSGRTDTQYF. In DNA form, the CDR3 reads TGTGCCAGCGGCGATAGCGGGAGGACAGATACGCAGTATTTT. The rearrangement joins TRBV6-1 to TRBJ2-3; 10 bases map to TRBD2. The CDR3 runs 14 residues. CDR1 is MNHNS and CDR2 is SASEGT in the germline V gene. Trimming at V came to 8 bases and at J to 3 bases, leaving 5 bases not matched to a gene.